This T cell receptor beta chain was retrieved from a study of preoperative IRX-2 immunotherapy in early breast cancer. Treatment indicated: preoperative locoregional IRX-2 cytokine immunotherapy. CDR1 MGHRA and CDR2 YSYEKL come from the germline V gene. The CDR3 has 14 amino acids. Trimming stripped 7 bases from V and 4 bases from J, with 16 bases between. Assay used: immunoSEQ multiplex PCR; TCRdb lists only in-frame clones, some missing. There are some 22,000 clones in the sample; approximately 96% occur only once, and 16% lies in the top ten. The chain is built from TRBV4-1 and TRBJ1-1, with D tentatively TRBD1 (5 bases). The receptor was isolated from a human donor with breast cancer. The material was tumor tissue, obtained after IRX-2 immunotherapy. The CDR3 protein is CASTIGTLATEAFF. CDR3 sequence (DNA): TGCGCCAGCACAATCGGGACGTTGGCCACTGAAGCTTTCTTT.